Only one count was recorded for the clone carrying this TCR beta chain. The protocol was immunoSEQ multiplex PCR, while the TCRdb copy is restricted to in-frame clones and leaves out a portion. The sample holds over 150,000 clones, 80% to 90% seen once. The source of the sample is a study of blood T cell repertoires in COVID-19. Across the whole study: T cells, B-cell-depleted T cells, or PBMCs supplied cDNA or gDNA.

This clonotype was sampled from a woman in her sixties or seventies with COVID-19, enrolled during active disease. The sample was peripheral blood.

The CDR3 region is CASSLGQGLNTEAFF. Here the CDR3 DNA reads TGTGCCAGCTCACTGGGACAGGGATTGAACACTGAAGCTTTCTTT. The V gene is TRBV18, the J gene TRBJ1-1; 9 nucleotides align to TRBD1. The J segment lost 0 bases and the V segment lost 4 bases, leaving 3 bases of the junction unmatched. The CDR3 extends over 15 amino acids. From germline, CDR1 is KGHSH and CDR2 LQKENI. Full variable domain (outside the CDR3, taken from reference TRBV18 and TRBJ1-1): NAGVMQNPRHLVRRRGQEARLRCSPMKGHSHVYWYRQLPEEGLKFMVYLQKENIIDESGMPKERFSAEFPKEGPSILRIQQVVRGDSAAYFCASSLGQGLNTEAFFGQGTRLTVV.